This entry is about one T cell receptor (beta chain). This entry comes from a study of blood T cell repertoires in COVID-19. On the study more broadly: Donors in the United States, Italy and Spain gave samples during acute or convalescent COVID-19. T cells, B-cell-depleted T cells, or PBMCs supplied cDNA or gDNA.

Trimming removed 1 base from V and 8 bases from J, with 8 bases in between. The CDR3 runs to 13 residues. Germline CDR1 is SGHAT and CDR2 is FQNNGV. Here immunoSEQ multiplex PCR was the method, and the copy in TCRdb shows in-frame clones only, minus some. Of about 79,000 clones in the sample, approximately 90% were seen once. The sequenced material came from peripheral blood. This chain joins TRBV11-2 and TRBJ1-4; unclear D gene. The clonotype was recovered from a man aged 65-85 years with active or convalescent COVID-19. CDR3 sequence reads: CASSLGSREKLFF. In DNA form, the CDR3 reads TGTGCCAGCAGCTTAGGATCGAGGGAAAAACTGTTTTTT.